This TCR beta chain was retrieved from a study of blood T cells in healthy people across ages. Study-wide points: Aged donors had fewer naive CD4+ cells and lower diversity than long-lived donors.

Points on this clonotype: As yet, its antigen is unknown.

Peripheral blood was drawn, around 9.3 milliliters per donor. The germline CDR1 and CDR2 sequences are DFQATT and SNEGSKA (reference sequence). CDR3 length equals 11 residues. The V end was cut by 5 bases, the J end by 11 bases, with 15 bases between. Alongside a J-beta primer mix, a sample-barcoded 5' primer served in a second PCR lasting 7 to 11 cycles. Each cDNA molecule, via a template-switch adaptor with 12 random nucleotides, was tagged. Each of the samples gave a minimum of 2.5 million paired-end reads that contained CDR3. TCRdb fed the 5' RACE reads into MiXCR, producing one record per CDR3 protein. The sample comprises about 400,000 distinct CDR3 sequences, 45% to 65% of which are singletons, and over 40% rests with the top ten.

The J gene is TRBJ1-2, the V gene TRBV20-1; D ambiguous. The TCR comes from a man in his sixties in good health. Sequencing was carried out using blood. The CDR3 loop reads CSAPVDAQYTF. The CDR3 DNA is TGCAGTGCTCCCGTGGACGCTCAATACACCTTC.